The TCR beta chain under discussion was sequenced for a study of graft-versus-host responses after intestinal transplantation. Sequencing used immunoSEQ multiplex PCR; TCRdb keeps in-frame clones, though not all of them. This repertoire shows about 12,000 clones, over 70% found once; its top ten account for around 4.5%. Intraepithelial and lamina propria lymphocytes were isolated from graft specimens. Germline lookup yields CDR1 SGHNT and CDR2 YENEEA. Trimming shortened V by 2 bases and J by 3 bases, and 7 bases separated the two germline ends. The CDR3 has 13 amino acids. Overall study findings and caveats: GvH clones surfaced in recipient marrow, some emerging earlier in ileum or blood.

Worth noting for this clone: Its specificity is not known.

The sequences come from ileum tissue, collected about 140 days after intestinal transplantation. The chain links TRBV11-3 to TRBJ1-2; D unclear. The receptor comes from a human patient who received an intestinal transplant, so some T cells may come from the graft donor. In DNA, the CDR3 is TGTGCCAGCAGCTTAATGGTAGACTATGGCTACACCTTC. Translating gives CASSLMVDYGYTF.